A single sample gave rise to the 15 T cell receptor beta chains below, sequenced in a study of T cells after posttransplantation cyclophosphamide. Measured with immunoSEQ multiplex PCR; TCRdb has only the in-frame clones, and not every one. Of 45,000 to 65,000 clones detected, approximately 94% appear once; the ten largest clones hold about 3.1%. Input material: PBMCs. The receptors come from a woman aged 30 to 39 in good health and a related stem cell transplant donor.

CDR3 sequence reads: CASSPTGVVSYEQYF. The CDR3 nucleotides are TGTGCCAGCAGTCCGACAGGGGTCGTCTCCTACGAGCAGTACTTC. V is TRBV28 and J is TRBJ2-7; 8 bases are a match to TRBD1. Per the germline V gene, CDR1 is MDHEN and CDR2 is SYDVKM. V was pared by 5 bases and J by 0 bases, with 6 bases of the junction left unmatched. CDR3 length: 15 residues. Full variable domain (rest looked up from reference TRBV28 and TRBJ2-7): DVKVTQSSRYLVKRTGEKVFLECVQDMDHENMFWYRQDPGLGLRLIYFSYDVKMKEKGDIPEGYSVSREKKERFSLILESASTNQTSMYLCASSPTGVVSYEQYFGPGTRLTVT.

This chain uses TRBV11-3 with TRBJ1-3; TRBD1 might be the D (5 bases). This CDR3 has 14 amino acids. Per the germline V gene, CDR1 is SGHNT and CDR2 is YENEEA. Trimming stripped 1 base from V and 2 bases from J, with 6 bases between. The CDR3 DNA reads as TGTGCCAGCAGCTTAGCAGGGCCTGGAAACACCATATATTTT. Its protein product is CASSLAGPGNTIYF.

The gene calls are TRBV5-4 and TRBJ1-1; D ambiguous. Germline CDR1 is SGHNT and CDR2 is YYREEE (reference sequence). Trimming removed 4 bases at V and 4 bases at J, with 17 bases between. The CDR3 runs 15 residues. The CDR3 protein is CASSPSWVGGTEAFF. CDR3 in DNA: TGTGCCAGCAGCCCATCCTGGGTTGGAGGCACTGAAGCTTTCTTT.

The chain is built from TRBV6-6 and TRBJ2-1, with TRBD2 matching over 8 bases. CDR1 is MNHNY, CDR2 SVGAGI, per germline (reference sequence). This CDR3 has 14 amino acids. V lost 2 bases and J lost 9; bases outside the gene matches: 6. CDR3 bases: TGTGCCAGCAGTTACGTCGGGGGGGCCCGTGAGCAGTTCTTC. It translates to CASSYVGGAREQFF.

This clone was detected only once. This rearrangement joins TRBV12-5 to TRBJ1-1; 10 bases are a match to TRBD1. The CDR3 is made up of 18 amino acids. CDR1 is LGHNT and CDR2 is FRNRAP in the germline V gene. The V and J ends lost 1 base and 0 bases, in that order; junction bases with no gene match: 8. For the CDR3, the DNA is TGTGCTAGTGGTTTGGGCCGGGACAGGGGTGGGATGAACACTGAAGCTTTCTTT. It encodes CASGLGRDRGGMNTEAFF.

The V gene is TRBV6-1, the J gene TRBJ2-5; tentative D call: TRBD2 (7 bases). The CDR3 sequence is 15 residues long. With 1 base removed from V and 1 base from J, the gap between germline ends came to 10 bases. Per germline, CDR1 MNHNS and CDR2 SASEGT. Here the CDR3 reads CASSEGRGPQETQYF. CDR3 nucleotides: TGTGCCAGCAGTGAAGGGCGGGGGCCCCAAGAGACCCAGTACTTC.

The chain links TRBV5-1 to TRBJ2-7, with 7 bases fitting TRBD2. The length of the CDR3 is 15 residues. Germline trimming cut 3 bases from V and 2 bases from J; bases unmatched to any gene: 8. Germline CDR1 reads SGHRS; CDR2 reads YFSETQ. CDR3: CASSWAVGGAYEQYF. The DNA of the CDR3 is TGCGCCAGCAGCTGGGCAGTGGGGGGGGCCTACGAGCAGTACTTC.

CDR3 nucleotide sequence: TGTGCCAGCAGTGGTACATTGAACACTGAAGCTTTCTTT. Amino acids: CASSGTLNTEAFF. This chain joins TRBV6-1 and TRBJ1-1, with D unclear. Germline CDR1 and CDR2: MNHNS and SASEGT. CDR3 size: 13 residues. Trimming stripped 4 bases from V and 0 bases from J, with 6 bases between.

This clone has more than one count but fewer than ten. J is TRBJ1-2 and V is TRBV7-8, with D possibly matching TRBD1 (5 bases). The CDR3 has 12 residues. Germline-derived CDR1 and CDR2 are SGHVS and FQNEAQ. V lost 7 bases, J lost 2 bases, and 8 bases lay in between. The CDR3 bases are TGTGCCAGCATGGGGCAGAACTATGGCTACACCTTC. Residues: CASMGQNYGYTF.

This clone was observed a single time. The rearrangement links TRBV4-1 to TRBJ1-4; D gene unclear. The CDR3 has 14 residues. Germline assignment: CDR1 MGHRA and CDR2 YSYEKL. V was clipped by 4 bases and J by 4 bases, with 10 bases between them. The CDR3, as DNA: TGCGCCAGCAGCCCCGGGGTCGGTAATGAAAAACTGTTTTTT. It yields the protein CASSPGVGNEKLFF.

This chain links TRBV12-5 with TRBJ2-3, with 11 bases matching TRBD2. The CDR3 contains 14 residues. The junction had 0 bases not matched to a gene; V was cut back by 6 bases and J by 1 base. The germline V gene has CDR1 LGHNT and CDR2 FRNRAP. The DNA for the CDR3 is TGTGCTAGTGGGACTAGCGGGGGCACAGATACGCAGTATTTT. This sequence encodes CASGTSGGTDTQYF.

This clone was picked up a small number of times. This rearrangement joins TRBV11-1 to TRBJ1-6; a possible D gene is TRBD1 (5 bases). The germline gives CDR1 SGHAT, CDR2 FQDESV (reference sequence). The CDR3 has 13 amino acids. V was shortened by 5 bases and J by 8 bases, with 10 bases between the two germline ends. CDR3 nucleotides: TGTGCCAGCAGCCCCTCGGGGGATTCACCCCTCCACTTT. Translated: CASSPSGDSPLHF.

This sequence joins TRBV11-2 and TRBJ1-1, with 11 bases lining up with TRBD1. Germline values: CDR1 SGHAT, CDR2 FQNNGV. The CDR3 covers 15 residues. The J segment lost 2 bases and the V segment lost 5 bases, leaving 4 bases of the junction unmatched. For the CDR3, the DNA is TGTGCCAGCAGCCCCGGACAGGGGGCAAACACTGAAGCTTTCTTT. Protein product: CASSPGQGANTEAFF.

In its sample, this clone was seen once. V usage is TRBV6-1 and J usage is TRBJ2-3; D remains ambiguous. CDR1 MNHNS and CDR2 SASEGT come from the germline V gene. V was pared by 2 bases and J by 1 base, with 7 bases between. The CDR3 runs 14 residues. The CDR3 sequence: CASSEQIRTDTQYF. Written as DNA, the CDR3 is TGTGCCAGCAGTGAACAAATCCGCACAGATACGCAGTATTTT.

J is TRBJ1-4 and V is TRBV7-9; TRBD1 matches 7 bases. The trim removed 3 bases at V and 10 bases at J, leaving 5 bases unmatched. Germline CDR1 and CDR2: SEHNR and FQNEAQ (reference sequence). The CDR3 has 13 residues. CDR3 in DNA: TGTGCCAGCAGCTTGAGATCAGGGGGAAAACTGTTTTTT. Residues: CASSLRSGGKLFF.